A selection of T cell receptor beta chains follows, all from one sample in a study of blood T cell repertoires in COVID-19. Some clones are missing from TCRdb's copy, which holds only in-frame ones; the method was immunoSEQ multiplex PCR. The repertoire holds around 64,000 clones, with around 79% as singletons. Sample: peripheral blood. These receptors all come from a man in his fifties or sixties with acute or convalescent COVID-19. CDR3s include the opening cysteine and the closing phenylalanine or tryptophan. The D gene is left open where the match is weak. Clone size is stated in some rows and not others, as once, few, many or a class when expanded.

CDR3 length | clone size | J gene | D gene | V gene | CDR3 DNA | CDR3 protein
13 | NA | TRBJ2-6 | NA | TRBV24-1 | TGTGCCTCCGGGGAAAGTGGGGCCAACGTCCTGACTTTC | CASGESGANVLTF
15 | NA | TRBJ2-4 | TRBD2 | TRBV19 | TGTGCCAGTAGTAATAGCGGGAGTGCCAAAAACATTCAGTACTTC | CASSNSGSAKNIQYF
13 | NA | TRBJ1-2 | NA | TRBV24-1 | TGTGCCACCAATCCGGGATCCTCTTATGGCTACACCTTC | CATNPGSSYGYTF
11 | once | TRBJ2-3 | NA | TRBV30 | TGTGCCTGGGGAGGAGATTATACGCAGTATTTT | CAWGGDYTQYF
15 | NA | TRBJ2-5 | TRBD2 | TRBV19 | TGTGCCAGTAGTCCGGGACTAGCGGGGGGGGAGACCCAGTACTTC | CASSPGLAGGETQYF
14 | once | TRBJ1-2 | NA | TRBV5-8 | TGTGCCACCCAAGCCACAGGGATGGACTATGGCTACACCTTC | CATQATGMDYGYTF
11 | NA | TRBJ2-1 | NA | TRBV25-1 | TGTGCCGGCAGTGAATTCGGAGCAGAGTTCTTC | CAGSEFGAEFF
18 | few | TRBJ1-5 | NA | TRBV3-1/TRBV3-2 | TGTGCCAGCAGCCAATGGTCTGGGGGCAAGGGAAGCAATCAGCCCCAGCATTTT | CASSQWSGGKGSNQPQHF
15 | NA | TRBJ2-3 | NA | TRBV3-1/TRBV3-2 | TGTGCCAGCAGCCAAGGGGCGGGTGCCGGAGATACGCAGTATTTT | CASSQGAGAGDTQYF
13 | few | TRBJ1-5 | NA | TRBV29-1 | TGCAGCGTTGACGCGGGGGGCAATCAGCCCCAGCATTTT | CSVDAGGNQPQHF
13 | few | TRBJ1-5 | NA | TRBV2 | TGTGCCAGCAGTGACAGTTACAATCAGCCCCAGCATTTT | CASSDSYNQPQHF
15 | few | TRBJ1-2 | NA | TRBV9 | TGTGCCAGCAGCCCATGGGGGCCTCCTAACTATGGCTACACCTTC | CASSPWGPPNYGYTF
13 | once | TRBJ1-5 | NA | TRBV12-3/TRBV12-4 | TGTGCCAGCAGGGACAGAATTAATCAGCCCCAGCATTTT | CASRDRINQPQHF
13 | NA | TRBJ2-7 | NA | TRBV6-1 | TGTGCCAGCAGTGAAACTGGGCAGGCTACTCGGGGCTTC | CASSETGQATRGF
14 | NA | TRBJ1-6 | NA | TRBV18 | TGTGCCAGCTCACCACTAGGGACTGATTCACCCCTCCACTTT | CASSPLGTDSPLHF
16 | NA | TRBJ1-5 | NA | TRBV7-9 | TGTGCCAGCAGCTCCCAAGGAGGGGCTCGCGGTCAGCCCCAGCATTTT | CASSSQGGARGQPQHF